The sequence of this TCR beta chain was determined in a study of blood T cell repertoires in COVID-19. Study-wide background: The United States, Italy and Spain provided the acute and convalescent COVID-19 samples. PBMCs, B-cell-depleted T cells, or T cells were the source of the cDNA or gDNA that made up the material.

Germline V gene lookup returns CDR1 SGHNT and CDR2 YENEEA. The CDR3 covers 15 residues. The V gene lost 4 bases and the J gene lost 4 bases, with 16 bases spanning the gap. Here immunoSEQ multiplex PCR was the method, and the copy in TCRdb shows in-frame clones only, minus some. In the table there are about 62,000 clones, 85% to 90% of which are singletons. This receptor was taken from a man between 65 and 85 years old with acute or convalescent COVID-19. This chain joins TRBV11-3 and TRBJ1-1; a possible D gene is TRBD1 (5 bases). The source material was peripheral blood. CDR3 in DNA: TGTGCCAGCAGCTCGCATCCAGGGCCGGGCACTGAAGCTTTCTTT. Its protein product is CASSSHPGPGTEAFF.